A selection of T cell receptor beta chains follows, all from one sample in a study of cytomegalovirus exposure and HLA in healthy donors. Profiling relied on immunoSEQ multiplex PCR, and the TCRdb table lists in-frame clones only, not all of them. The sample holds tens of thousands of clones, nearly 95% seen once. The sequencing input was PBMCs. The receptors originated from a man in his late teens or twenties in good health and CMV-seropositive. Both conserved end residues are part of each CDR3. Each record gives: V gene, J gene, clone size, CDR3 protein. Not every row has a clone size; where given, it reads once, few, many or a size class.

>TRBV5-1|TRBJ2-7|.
CASSLGQGAFEQYF
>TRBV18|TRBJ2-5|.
CASSLLEETQYF
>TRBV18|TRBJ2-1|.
CASSPPSTGGNEQFF
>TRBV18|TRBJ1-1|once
CASSPGTGGSSTEAFF
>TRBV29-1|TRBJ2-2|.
CSVPRGSSPTGELFF
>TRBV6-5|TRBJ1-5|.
CASSYGGTGNQPQHF
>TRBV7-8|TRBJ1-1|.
CASSFRSRGTEAFF
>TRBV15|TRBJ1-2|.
CATSRDERVDYGYTF
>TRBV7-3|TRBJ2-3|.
CASSVGTSRNTDTQYF
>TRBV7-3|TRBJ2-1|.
CASSQGLAANYNEQFF
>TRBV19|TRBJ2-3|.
CASSPHATSSTDTQYF
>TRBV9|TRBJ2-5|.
CASSVGGGQTQYF
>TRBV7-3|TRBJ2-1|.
CASSLTSASGSGDEQFF
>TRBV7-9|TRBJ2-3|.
CASSLEGWADTQYF
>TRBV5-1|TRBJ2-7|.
CASSLARQGAYEQYF
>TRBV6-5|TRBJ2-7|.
CASSYSGSYYEQYF
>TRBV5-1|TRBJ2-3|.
CASSLARSSGSRVDTQYF
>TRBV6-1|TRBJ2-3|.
CASSSGTSGSNTQYF
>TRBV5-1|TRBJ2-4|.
CASSLVEGAVVKNIQYF
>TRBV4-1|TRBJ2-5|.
CASSQGEGARETQYF
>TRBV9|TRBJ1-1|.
CASSVGQGATEAFF
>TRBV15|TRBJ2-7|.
CATSRETGSTYEQYF
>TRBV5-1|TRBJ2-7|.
CASSPDRGSGTPYEQYF
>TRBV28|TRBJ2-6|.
CASRGGQGARSGANVLTF
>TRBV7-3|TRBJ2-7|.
CASSFSAGESYEQYF
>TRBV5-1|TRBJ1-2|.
CASSPTPEQGANYGYTF
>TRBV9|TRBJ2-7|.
CASSITGSSYEQYF
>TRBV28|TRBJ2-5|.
CASSLPDKETQYF
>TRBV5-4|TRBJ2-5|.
CASSLERHRGAGETQYF
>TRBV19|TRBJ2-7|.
CASRNRDTSSYEQYF
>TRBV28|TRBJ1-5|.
CASSFTGQGINQPQHF
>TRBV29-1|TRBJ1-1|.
CSVLDRENTEAFF
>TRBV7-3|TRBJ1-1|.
CASSLWNFGQMNTEAFF
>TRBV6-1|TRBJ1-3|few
CASSEDTGTAGNTIYF
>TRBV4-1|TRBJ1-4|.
CASSQDPRDSSATNEKLFF
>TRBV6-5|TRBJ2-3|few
CASRQGTSDTDTQYF